These 32 T cell receptor beta chains share one sample of origin, sequenced in a study of OX40 agonist ivuxolimab in advanced cancers. Produced via immunoSEQ multiplex PCR; TCRdb's table is partial and in-frame only. The sample lists around 49,000 clones, 75% to 80% occurring once. Sequencing used CD4+ or CD8+ T cells sorted from blood, obtained in a trial of the OX40 agonist ivuxolimab. These receptors all come from an adult with an advanced solid tumor such as melanoma, head and neck, liver or kidney cancer.

This clone was observed a few times. The chain employs TRBV21-1 and TRBJ2-7. TRBV21-1 is a recognized pseudogene. The CDR3 is made up of 13 amino acids. The CDR3 here is CATNRKGPYEQYF. For the CDR3, the DNA is TGTGCCACCAATCGGAAGGGACCCTACGAGCAGTACTTC.

This clone turned up a few times. The chain joins TRBV4-3 to TRBJ2-7, with 9 positions matching TRBD1. The junction had 15 bases not matched to a gene; V was cut back by 0 bases and J by 3 bases. There are 19 residues in the CDR3. In germline, CDR1 is LGHNA, CDR2 YSLEER. CDR3 coding DNA: TGCGCCAGCAGCCAAGATTTAGTAATGGGGCGGACAGGGGTCTACGAGCAGTACTTC. The encoded protein is CASSQDLVMGRTGVYEQYF.

This chain connects TRBV10-1 to TRBJ1-4, with D possibly matching TRBD1 (5 bases). This CDR3 spans 14 amino acids. Per germline, CDR1 WNHNN and CDR2 SYGVQD (reference sequence). Trimming removed 4 bases from V and 3 bases from J, with 9 bases in between. The CDR3 spells CASSAGGANEKLFF. The CDR3 DNA follows: TGCGCCAGCAGTGCGGGGGGTGCTAATGAAAAACTGTTTTTT.

The gene calls are TRBV2 and TRBJ1-5; D gene ambiguous. CDR1 SNHLY and CDR2 FYNNEI come from the germline V gene. V was clipped by 5 bases and J by 1 base, with 9 bases between them. This CDR3 has 14 residues. The CDR3 is CASSRTRSNQPQHF. DNA of the CDR3: TGTGCCAGCAGTCGAACAAGAAGCAATCAGCCCCAGCATTTT.

This chain joins TRBV9 and TRBJ1-2, with TRBD1 as a possible D gene (5 bases). Germline values: CDR1 SGDLS, CDR2 YYNGEE. Trimming took 3 bases from V and 7 from J, leaving 19 bases between them. The length of the CDR3 is 15 residues. CDR3 in amino acids: CASSGLGDLGGGYTF. The CDR3 DNA sequence: TGTGCCAGCAGCGGGCTGGGGGACCTCGGGGGTGGCTACACCTTC.

The V gene is TRBV2, the J gene TRBJ2-7; D gene uncertain. The length of the CDR3 is 13 residues. Germline CDR1 SNHLY, CDR2 FYNNEI. The V gene lost 7 bases and the J gene lost 2 bases, with 12 bases spanning the gap. The CDR3 DNA reads TGTGCCAGCACAGGCAGGTACCCCTACGAGCAGTACTTC. This translates into CASTGRYPYEQYF. Variable domain in full (rest from reference TRBV2 and TRBJ2-7): EPEVTQTPSHQVTQMGQEVILRCVPISNHLYFYWYRQILGQKVEFLVSFYNNEISEKSEIFDDQFSVERPDGSNFTLKIRSTKLEDSAMYFCASTGRYPYEQYFGPGTRLTVT.

This clone was counted a few times. At one end, the junction sequence differs from germline, possibly due to a read error. This chain joins TRBV7-6 and TRBJ2-7; D unresolved. The CDR3 spans 12 residues. Germline CDR1 SGHVS, CDR2 FNYEAQ. CDR3 protein: CASSLVSSEQYF. The DNA for the CDR3 is TGTGCCAGCAGCTTAGTTTCCTCCGAGCAGTACTTC. Combining the CDR3 with reference TRBV7-6 and TRBJ2-7 gives the whole variable domain GAGVSQSPRYKVTKRGQDVALRCDPISGHVSLYWYRQALGQGPEFLTYFNYEAQQDKSGLPNDRFSAERPEGSISTLTIQRTEQRDSAMYRCASSLVSSEQYFGPGTRLTVT.

The chain uses TRBV27 and TRBJ2-1; 9 bases align to TRBD1. Per germline, CDR1 MNHEY and CDR2 SMNVEV (reference sequence). The CDR3 totals 14 residues. The ends lost 2 bases at V and 5 bases at J; junction bases unmatched: 1. The DNA of the CDR3 is TGTGCCAGCAGTTTAAGGGACAGGGACAATGAGCAGTTCTTC. It is translated as CASSLRDRDNEQFF.

The J gene is TRBJ2-1, the V gene TRBV5-4; perhaps TRBD2 as D (6 bases). Germline CDR1 SGHNT, CDR2 YYREEE (reference sequence). Trimming stripped 3 bases from V and 6 bases from J, with 19 bases between. CDR3 size: 16 residues. CDR3 region: CASSSPGTGLGNEQFF. CDR3 nucleotide sequence: TGTGCCAGCAGCTCCCCCGGGACTGGGCTAGGCAATGAGCAGTTCTTC. Using reference TRBV5-4 and TRBJ2-1 for the parts outside the CDR3, the full variable domain is ETGVTQSPTHLIKTRGQQVTLRCSSQSGHNTVSWYQQALGQGPQFIFQYYREEENGRGNFPPRFSGLQFPNYSSELNVNALELDDSALYLCASSSPGTGLGNEQFFGPGTRLTVL.

The V gene is TRBV7-6, the J gene TRBJ2-5, with no clear D. V was pared by 3 bases and J by 4 bases, with 3 bases between. CDR1 SGHVS and CDR2 FNYEAQ come from the germline V gene. This CDR3 is 11 amino acids long. CDR3 region: CASSFRETQYF. In DNA, the CDR3 is TGTGCCAGCAGCTTTCGAGAGACCCAGTACTTC.

The V and J genes are TRBV6-6 and TRBJ1-1; D not certain. The CDR3 extends over 11 amino acids. Germline CDR1 reads MNHNY; CDR2 reads SVGAGI (reference sequence). V was cut by 7 bases and J by 4 bases, with 7 bases left in between. The CDR3 DNA sequence: TGTGCCAGCACGGAGACCACTGAAGCTTTCTTT. Translated: CASTETTEAFF.

The chain is built from TRBV10-3 and TRBJ1-2, with 7 nucleotides matching TRBD1. This CDR3 contains 15 residues. The junction had 7 bases not matched to a gene; V was cut back by 6 bases and J by 0 bases. Germline lookup yields CDR1 ENHRY and CDR2 SYGVKD. CDR3 bases: TGTGCCATCAGGACTGACAGGGCTACTAACTATGGCTACACCTTC. Its translation is CAIRTDRATNYGYTF.

The chain employs TRBV11-2 and TRBJ2-7; 11 bases fit TRBD2. In germline, CDR1 is SGHAT, CDR2 FQNNGV. CDR3 size: 14 residues. The J segment lost 7 bases and the V segment lost 5 bases, leaving 7 bases of the junction unmatched. CDR3 sequence: CASSPSGRPGEQYF. CDR3 nucleotide sequence: TGTGCCAGCAGCCCTAGCGGGAGGCCGGGTGAGCAGTACTTC.

This clone has a count of ten or more. The J gene is TRBJ2-3, the V gene TRBV6-5, with no clear D. Germline-derived CDR1 and CDR2 are MNHEY and SVGAGI. The CDR3 contains 14 residues. V shed 4 bases and J shed 2 bases, with 10 bases lying between them. In DNA form, the CDR3 reads TGTGCCAGCAGTTCGATACTATCCACAGATACGCAGTATTTT. Translation: CASSSILSTDTQYF.

The chain carries TRBV10-1 and TRBJ2-2, with TRBD2 matching over 16 bases. CDR1 is WNHNN and CDR2 is SYGVQD in the germline V gene (reference sequence). The CDR3 extends over 19 amino acids. The ends lost 0 bases at V and 4 bases at J; junction bases unmatched: 5. The CDR3 DNA is TGCGCCAGCAGTGAGTCCGGGACTAGCGGGAGGGGTCGCACCGGGGAGCTGTTTTTT. Amino acids: CASSESGTSGRGRTGELFF.

V gene TRBV5-1 combines with J gene TRBJ1-2; maybe TRBD1 (5 bases). Germline V lookup: CDR1 SGHRS, CDR2 YFSETQ. The V end was cut by 4 bases, the J end by 8 bases, with 18 bases between. This CDR3 spans 14 amino acids. The CDR3 sequence: CASSPDGGWGGYTF. The CDR3 DNA sequence: TGCGCCAGCAGCCCGGACGGGGGATGGGGCGGCTACACCTTC.

J is TRBJ1-5 and V is TRBV30; D perhaps matches TRBD1 (6 bases). This CDR3 has 14 amino acids. Germline CDR1 reads GTSNPN; CDR2 reads SVGIG (reference sequence). With 0 bases removed from V and 4 bases from J, the gap between germline ends came to 10 bases. This CDR3 is CAWSVGQMNQPQHF. DNA for the CDR3: TGTGCCTGGAGTGTCGGACAGATGAATCAGCCCCAGCATTTT.

The chain uses TRBV5-4 and TRBJ1-3; tentative D call: TRBD1 (5 bases). Trimming pared 0 bases from V and 2 bases from J, leaving 12 bases between. This CDR3 region has 16 residues. Germline V lookup: CDR1 SGHNT, CDR2 YYREEE (reference sequence). The chain's CDR3 is CASSLDQGMTGNTIYF. The DNA for the CDR3 is TGTGCCAGCAGCTTGGATCAGGGTATGACTGGAAACACCATATATTTT.

The J gene is TRBJ1-2, the V gene TRBV6-4; D unresolved. CDR1 and CDR2 from the germline V gene are MRHNA and SNTAGT. Trimming stripped 2 bases from V and 6 bases from J, with 22 bases between. The CDR3 has 17 amino acids. The CDR3 region has the DNA TGTGCCAGCAGTGACGGCGTACTAGGAGGATTCGAGAATGGCTACACCTTC. It encodes CASSDGVLGGFENGYTF.

The CDR3 spells CASSDTGNTIYF. The DNA of the CDR3 is TGCGCCAGCAGTGATACTGGAAACACCATATATTTT. The chain uses TRBV10-2 and TRBJ1-3; D gene unclear. Germline lookup yields CDR1 WSHSY and CDR2 SAAADI. V lost 3 bases to trimming and J lost 2 bases, with 2 bases between them. CDR3 size: 12 residues.

The chain joins TRBV2 to TRBJ1-3; possibly TRBD1 for D (6 bases). Trimming pared 6 bases from V and 0 bases from J, leaving 12 bases between. The CDR3 spans 15 residues. Germline loops: CDR1 SNHLY, CDR2 FYNNEI. DNA of the CDR3: TGTGCCAGCAGATTTGAACAGGGCTCTGGAAACACCATATATTTT. Translating gives CASRFEQGSGNTIYF.

The CDR3 DNA reads TGCGCCAGCAGCCAAGATCCGGCTGGACTGTCACAAGAGACCCAGTACTTC. Its protein product is CASSQDPAGLSQETQYF. The chain couples TRBV4-1 to TRBJ2-5; possible D gene TRBD2, 5 bases. Trimming took off 0 bases at V and 2 bases at J, with 16 bases between the two ends. The germline CDR1 and CDR2 sequences are MGHRA and YSYEKL. This CDR3 comprises 17 residues.

The chain has TRBV6-5 and TRBJ2-5, with TRBD2 matching 14 bases. CDR3 length: 15 residues. The germline V gene has CDR1 MNHEY and CDR2 SVGAGI. The V segment lost 6 bases and the J segment 5 bases; nucleotides outside the gene matches: 5. The CDR3 sequence: CASRGTSGSGETQYF. The CDR3 region has the DNA TGTGCCAGCAGAGGGACTAGCGGGAGTGGTGAGACCCAGTACTTC.

This sequence joins TRBV9 and TRBJ1-1; D gene ambiguous. The CDR3 runs to 14 residues. V gave up 1 base and J gave up 0 bases, with 7 bases separating them. The germline V gene has CDR1 SGDLS and CDR2 YYNGEE. CDR3 coding DNA: TGTGCCAGCAGCGTATCGGGCATGAACACTGAAGCTTTCTTT. This gives the protein CASSVSGMNTEAFF. Together with reference TRBV9 and TRBJ1-1, the CDR3 gives the full variable domain: DSGVTQTPKHLITATGQRVTLRCSPRSGDLSVYWYQQSLDQGLQFLIQYYNGEERAKGNILERFSAQQFPDLHSELNLSSLELGDSALYFCASSVSGMNTEAFFGQGTRLTVV.

CDR3 amino acids: CASGADYEQYF. For the CDR3, the DNA is TGTGCCAGCGGGGCAGACTACGAGCAGTACTTC. The V call is TRBV6-1, the J call TRBJ2-7; TRBD1 might be the D (5 bases). Germline CDR1 reads MNHNS; CDR2 reads SASEGT. The CDR3 runs to 11 residues. Trimming removed 8 bases at V and 3 bases at J, with 8 bases between.

The rearrangement uses TRBV10-2 and TRBJ1-6; 9 positions match TRBD1. The V gene end was trimmed by 0 bases and the J gene end by 9 bases; junction bases not matched to a gene: 12. Germline values: CDR1 WSHSY, CDR2 SAAADI. The CDR3 extends over 18 amino acids. This CDR3 is CASSESPGQGNRVSPLHF. CDR3 bases: TGCGCCAGCAGTGAGTCCCCGGGACAGGGCAACAGGGTTTCACCCCTCCACTTT.

This chain links TRBV4-3 with TRBJ2-3, with 11 positions matching TRBD2. The germline gives CDR1 LGHNA, CDR2 YSLEER. The junction had 12 bases not matched to a gene; V was cut back by 0 bases and J by 7 bases. The CDR3 contains 18 residues. The CDR3 DNA is TGCGCCAGCAGCCAAGATGTAGATCTGACTAGCGGGATATATACGCAGTATTTT. This sequence encodes CASSQDVDLTSGIYTQYF.

The chain couples TRBV7-9 to TRBJ2-7, with D possibly being TRBD1 (5 bases). The germline CDR1 and CDR2 sequences are SEHNR and FQNEAQ (reference sequence). Trimming stripped 6 bases from V and 4 bases from J, with 19 bases between. CDR3 size: 15 residues. CDR3 sequence (DNA): TGTGCCAGCAGTCAAGATCTGGGTTCAGGGTACGAGCAGTACTTC. Its protein product is CASSQDLGSGYEQYF.

This clone has only a few counts. The CDR3 loop reads CASSLSGQGAQGGEQYF. The CDR3 bases are TGCGCCAGCAGCTTGTCGGGACAGGGGGCCCAGGGGGGCGAGCAGTACTTC. This chain connects TRBV5-1 to TRBJ2-7, with TRBD1 identical over 12 bases. V was clipped by 1 base and J by 6 bases; unmatched bases: 11. The germline V gene encodes CDR1 SGHRS and CDR2 YFSETQ. The CDR3 has 17 residues.

This clone was seen only a few times. The V gene is TRBV30, the J gene TRBJ1-6; a possible D gene is TRBD1 (6 bases). This CDR3 is built from 14 residues. V gave up 4 bases and J gave up 5 bases, with 12 bases separating them. Germline V gene data show CDR1 as GTSNPN and CDR2 as SVGIG (reference sequence). The CDR3 protein is CAWNRDMNNSPLHF. Here the CDR3 DNA reads TGTGCCTGGAATCGGGACATGAATAATTCACCCCTCCACTTT.

The chain joins TRBV19 to TRBJ2-7; TRBD1 aligns across 8 bases. This CDR3 has 15 amino acids. CDR1 is LNHDA, CDR2 SQIVND, per germline (reference sequence). The J segment lost 5 bases and the V segment lost 5 bases, leaving 11 bases of the junction unmatched. CDR3 amino acids: CASSLGTGHVDEQYF. As DNA, the CDR3 is TGTGCCAGTAGTTTAGGGACAGGTCATGTAGACGAGCAGTACTTC.

The sample holds one count of this clone. The chain employs TRBV9 and TRBJ1-6, with TRBD1 identical over 7 bases. CDR3 size: 19 residues. Trimming took 2 bases from V and 0 from J; bases not matched to a gene: 11. CDR1 SGDLS and CDR2 YYNGEE come from the germline V gene. CDR3 in DNA: TGTGCCAGCAGCGTCGGGACAGATTCTTTCTTCTCCTATAATTCACCCCTCCACTTT. This encodes CASSVGTDSFFSYNSPLHF.